The 29 T cell receptor beta chains in this list originate from one sample, sequenced in a study of shared clonotypes between healthy human individuals. The protocol was immunoSEQ multiplex PCR, while the TCRdb copy is restricted to in-frame clones and leaves out a portion. Here the sample spans about 490,000 clones, over 70% being singletons. Material: PBMCs. These receptors were obtained from a woman aged 40-49 years in good health. Some clones in this sample may be carry-over from other donors' samples.

The V and J genes are TRBV18 and TRBJ1-1, with D uncertain. The length of the CDR3 is 15 residues. Trimming removed 2 bases from V and 1 base from J, with 11 bases in between. Germline assignment: CDR1 KGHSH and CDR2 LQKENI. CDR3 DNA sequence: TGTGCCAGCTCACCAGGTCTGGGTCCGAACACTGAAGCTTTCTTT. It translates to CASSPGLGPNTEAFF. The entire variable domain, with the rest obtained from reference TRBV18 and TRBJ1-1, is as follows: NAGVMQNPRHLVRRRGQEARLRCSPMKGHSHVYWYRQLPEEGLKFMVYLQKENIIDESGMPKERFSAEFPKEGPSILRIQQVVRGDSAAYFCASSPGLGPNTEAFFGQGTRLTVV.

This clone came up a few times. V is TRBV7-3 and J is TRBJ2-2, with 7 bases aligning to TRBD2. The CDR3 runs to 14 residues. V was clipped by 6 bases and J by 4 bases; unmatched bases: 5. Germline assignment: CDR1 SGHTA and CDR2 FQGTGA. The CDR3 spells CASRGSSGTGELFF. The DNA for the CDR3 is TGTGCCAGCAGGGGGTCTAGCGGCACCGGGGAGCTGTTTTTT.

Of note for this clone: This likely came from a read error, as a far larger clone is one base away. This sample includes further DNA sequences coding for the same CDR3. V and J are TRBV25-1 and TRBJ2-2; the D is unclear. Germline V gene lookup returns CDR1 MGHDK and CDR2 SYGVNS. CDR3 length: 12 amino acids. In DNA form, the CDR3 reads TGTGCAAGCAGTGAATCTACCGGGGAGCTGTTTTTT. Translation gives CASSESTGELFF.

Comment on this clone: A read error is likely here: a far larger clone is one base away. The chain links TRBV11-2 to TRBJ2-3; no definite D call. The CDR3 extends over 13 amino acids. V gave up 1 base and J gave up 9 bases, with 11 bases separating them. Germline V lookup: CDR1 SGHAT, CDR2 FQNNGV. In nucleotides, the CDR3 is TGTGCCAGCAGCTTAGGCGTGCGCGCGACGCAGTATTTT. This encodes CASSLGVRATQYF.

The chain joins TRBV28 to TRBJ2-7; D may be TRBD1 (5 bases). Germline CDR1 and CDR2: MDHEN and SYDVKM. This CDR3 spans 14 amino acids. Trimming shortened V by 2 bases and J by 2 bases, and 10 bases separated the two germline ends. This CDR3 reads CASSLGAATYEQYF. In nucleotides, the CDR3 is TGTGCCAGCAGTTTAGGGGCCGCTACCTACGAGCAGTACTTC.

The chain is built from TRBV7-6 and TRBJ2-7; D might be TRBD2 (5 bases). Trimming left V 3 bases short and J 0 bases short, with 9 bases between. This CDR3 has 14 amino acids. The germline V gene has CDR1 SGHVS and CDR2 FNYEAQ. The CDR3: CASSFTGSSYEQYF. The CDR3 nucleotides are TGTGCCAGCAGCTTTACGGGGAGCTCCTACGAGCAGTACTTC.

The CDR3 reads CASSLGVRADQPQHF. Here the CDR3 DNA reads TGTGCCAGCAGTTTAGGTGTCAGGGCAGATCAGCCCCAGCATTTT. The chain employs TRBV28 and TRBJ1-5, with TRBD1 as a possible D gene (5 bases). Per germline, CDR1 MDHEN and CDR2 SYDVKM. V dropped 2 bases and J dropped 5 bases, with 13 bases sitting between them. This CDR3 region has 15 residues. The full variable domain, completed using reference TRBV28 and TRBJ1-5, is DVKVTQSSRYLVKRTGEKVFLECVQDMDHENMFWYRQDPGLGLRLIYFSYDVKMKEKGDIPEGYSVSREKKERFSLILESASTNQTSMYLCASSLGVRADQPQHFGDGTRLSIL.

This chain uses TRBV19 with TRBJ1-5; TRBD1 might be the D (6 bases). Trimming took off 5 bases at V and 7 bases at J, with 21 bases between the two ends. Germline values: CDR1 LNHDA, CDR2 SQIVND (reference sequence). There are 16 residues in the CDR3. DNA of the CDR3: TGTGCCAGTAGTTCCTTGGACGGCAGGGGCAGGCAGCCCCAGCATTTT. It yields the protein CASSSLDGRGRQPQHF.

This clone has just one count. Other DNA sequences in this specimen translate into the identical CDR3. The rearrangement uses TRBV19 and TRBJ2-7; D is perhaps TRBD1 (5 bases). The CDR3 is 14 residues long. In germline, CDR1 is LNHDA, CDR2 SQIVND (reference sequence). Trimming shortened V by 3 bases and J by 3 bases, and 12 bases separated the two germline ends. The CDR3 region is CASSIGRASYEQYF. DNA of the CDR3: TGTGCCAGTAGTATTGGCAGGGCAAGCTACGAGCAGTACTTC.

Details on this clone: A far larger clone is just one base off, so this is likely a read error. V is TRBV7-9 and J is TRBJ2-2; 8 bases agree with TRBD2. The V gene end was trimmed by 6 bases and the J gene end by 3 bases; junction bases not matched to a gene: 9. This CDR3 has 16 residues. The germline V gene encodes CDR1 SEHNR and CDR2 FQNEAQ (reference sequence). The CDR3 loop is CASRHWGLGYTGELFF. DNA of the CDR3: TGTGCCAGCAGACACTGGGGACTAGGGTACACCGGGGAGCTGTTTTTT.

The genes are TRBV19 and TRBJ2-1, with 11 bases fitting TRBD1. The CDR3 runs to 15 residues. Trimming removed 7 bases from V and 8 bases from J; junction bases left unmatched: 10. Germline V gene data show CDR1 as LNHDA and CDR2 as SQIVND (reference sequence). The CDR3 nucleotides read TGTGCCAGTACCAAAGGGACAGGGGGTAACTATGAGCAGTTCTTC. As protein: CASTKGTGGNYEQFF.

The chain links TRBV5-1 to TRBJ2-1; possibly TRBD1 or TRBD2 for D (5 bases each). CDR3 length: 17 amino acids. V lost 2 bases, J lost 0 bases, and 15 bases lay in between. Per the germline V gene, CDR1 is SGHRS and CDR2 is YFSETQ. CDR3 loop: CASSLMGTDGSYNEQFF. The CDR3 DNA reads as TGCGCCAGCAGCTTAATGGGGACGGATGGCTCCTACAATGAGCAGTTCTTC.

The chain links TRBV20-1 to TRBJ2-7; D could derive from TRBD1 or TRBD2 (5 bases each). CDR3 length equals 11 residues. The germline V gene has CDR1 DFQATT and CDR2 SNEGSKA (reference sequence). Trimming took off 6 bases at V and 6 bases at J, with 12 bases between the two ends. Written as DNA, the CDR3 is TGCAGTGCCCGCCGGGACGGCGAGCAGTACTTC. Its protein product is CSARRDGEQYF.

V gene TRBV5-4 combines with J gene TRBJ2-1, with D unclear. Germline CDR1 SGHNT, CDR2 YYREEE (reference sequence). V lost 6 bases, J lost 2 bases, and 12 bases lay in between. CDR3 length: 14 amino acids. The CDR3 reads CASMTANPYNEQFF. In DNA form, the CDR3 reads TGTGCCAGCATGACTGCAAACCCCTACAATGAGCAGTTCTTC.

The chain links TRBV5-1 to TRBJ2-3; D gene unclear. Per the germline V gene, CDR1 is SGHRS and CDR2 is YFSETQ. V was cut by 3 bases and J by 0 bases, with 11 bases left in between. The CDR3 contains 15 residues. CDR3 in amino acids: CASSSTPASTDTQYF. The CDR3 nucleotides read TGCGCCAGCAGCTCTACTCCCGCTAGCACAGATACGCAGTATTTT.

The chain couples TRBV28 to TRBJ2-7; D unresolved. V was pared by 6 bases and J by 4 bases, with 7 bases between. This CDR3 is built from 11 residues. Germline values: CDR1 MDHEN, CDR2 SYDVKM. The CDR3 protein is CASRRVYEQYF. The CDR3 nucleotides are TGTGCCAGCAGGCGCGTTTACGAGCAGTACTTC.

V is TRBV19 and J is TRBJ2-5; TRBD1 is a possible D gene (7 bases). The CDR3 has 13 residues. The V and J ends lost 10 bases and 5 bases respectively, with 17 bases between them. CDR1 is LNHDA, CDR2 SQIVND, per germline (reference sequence). The CDR3 nucleotides are TGTGCCACGTCCAGGGGGAGGTCGGAGACCCAGTACTTC. It encodes CATSRGRSETQYF.

This clone was picked up a small number of times. The rearrangement uses TRBV27 and TRBJ2-5; D could derive from TRBD1 or TRBD2 (5 bases each). The V gene's germline CDR1 is MNHEY and CDR2 SMNVEV (reference sequence). Trimming shortened V by 5 bases and J by 11 bases, and 24 bases separated the two germline ends. The CDR3 has 15 residues. This chain's CDR3 is CASSQTWGTLEEQYF. The CDR3, as DNA: TGTGCCAGCAGTCAGACTTGGGGGACCCTCGAAGAGCAGTACTTC.

This clone was counted ten times or more. For the CDR3, the DNA is TGTGCCAGCACCACCACGGGACAGGGTTATGATGAGCAGTTCTTC. The encoded protein is CASTTTGQGYDEQFF. The chain uses TRBV9 and TRBJ2-1, with 9 bases that match TRBD1. Germline V gene sequence: CDR1 SGDLS, CDR2 YYNGEE. J gave up 8 bases and V 6 bases, and 12 bases lay outside the gene matches. The CDR3 consists of 15 residues.

The rearrangement uses TRBV5-1 and TRBJ1-1, with D unclear. The length of the CDR3 is 15 residues. Germline loops: CDR1 SGHRS, CDR2 YFSETQ. V was clipped by 4 bases and J by 4 bases, with 17 bases between them. As DNA, the CDR3 is TGCGCCAGCAGCCCTGGGGTCGGTGCGGGCACTGAAGCTTTCTTT. This translates into CASSPGVGAGTEAFF.

This clone was observed a single time. This likely traces to a read error, being one base from a far larger clone. The genes are TRBV29-1 and TRBJ1-1; D gene unclear. Per germline, CDR1 SQVTM and CDR2 ANQGSEA. This CDR3 spans 12 amino acids. The CDR3 sequence is CSVERVSTKAFF. In DNA, the CDR3 is TGCAGCGTTGAACGGGTCAGCACTAAAGCTTTCTTT.

This rearrangement joins TRBV10-3 to TRBJ2-6; the D gene is possibly TRBD2 (6 bases). The CDR3 consists of 14 residues. Germline V CDR1 and CDR2: ENHRY, SYGVKD. Trimming removed 7 bases at V and 4 bases at J, with 11 bases between. CDR3 sequence: CAIKEEGGANVLTF. The CDR3 nucleotides are TGTGCCATCAAAGAGGAGGGAGGGGCCAACGTCCTGACTTTC.

The gene calls are TRBV15 and TRBJ1-1, with D unclear. Germline assignment: CDR1 LNHNV and CDR2 YYDKDF (reference sequence). V was trimmed by 3 bases and J by 0 bases, leaving 11 bases between them. The CDR3 extends over 15 amino acids. Here the CDR3 DNA reads TGTGCCACCAGCAGGGAGGTAACCATGAACACTGAAGCTTTCTTT. Its translation is CATSREVTMNTEAFF.

Concerning this clone: Given a far larger clone just one base away, this is likely a sequencing read error. This chain uses TRBV5-1 with TRBJ2-7; D is unclear. CDR1 SGHRS and CDR2 YFSETQ come from the germline V gene. V was cut by 8 bases and J by 0 bases, with 12 bases left in between. The CDR3 covers 13 residues. The CDR3 DNA is TGCGCCAGTTCGGTGGAGATCTCCTACGAGCAGTACTTC. It translates to CASSVEISYEQYF.

The gene calls are TRBV6-5 and TRBJ2-7, with D possibly matching TRBD1 (6 bases). This CDR3 spans 13 amino acids. The germline CDR1 and CDR2 sequences are MNHEY and SVGAGI. V was clipped by 7 bases and J by 2 bases, with 12 bases between them. The CDR3 DNA reads as TGTGCCAGCACAAGGACAGAGACCTACGAGCAGTACTTC. Translating gives CASTRTETYEQYF.

The chain couples TRBV30 to TRBJ2-1; D remains unclear. Germline assignment: CDR1 GTSNPN and CDR2 SVGIG (reference sequence). Trimming removed 4 bases from V and 0 bases from J, with 10 bases in between. The length of the CDR3 is 14 residues. CDR3 bases: TGTGCCTGGACCTTATCGAGCTCCTACAATGAGCAGTTCTTC. This codes for CAWTLSSSYNEQFF.

The genes are TRBV4-3 and TRBJ2-3; 13 bases fit TRBD2. Trimming took 0 bases from V and 4 from J; bases not matched to a gene: 4. The CDR3 is 17 residues long. Germline values: CDR1 LGHNA, CDR2 YSLEER. The CDR3 spells CASSQDSGLAGSDTQYF. CDR3 coding DNA: TGCGCCAGCAGCCAAGACTCGGGACTAGCGGGATCAGATACGCAGTATTTT.

V usage is TRBV29-1 and J usage is TRBJ1-1; D gene ambiguous. The CDR3 spans 12 residues. Trimming cost V 4 bases and J 1 base, with 7 bases left between them. Germline V gene data show CDR1 as SQVTM and CDR2 as ANQGSEA. Here the CDR3 DNA reads TGCAGCGTTGTACGACAGAACACTGAAGCTTTCTTT. Translated, it gives CSVVRQNTEAFF. Looking up the rest from reference TRBV29-1 and TRBJ1-1 gives the full variable domain: SAVISQKPSRDICQRGTSLTIQCQVDSQVTMMFWYRQQPGQSLTLIATANQGSEATYESGFVIDKFPISRPNLTFSTLTVSNMSPEDSSIYLCSVVRQNTEAFFGQGTRLTVV.

The V gene is TRBV4-2, the J gene TRBJ2-2, with TRBD1 as a possible D gene (6 bases). The CDR3 covers 15 residues. With 8 bases removed from V and 7 bases from J, the gap between germline ends came to 20 bases. Germline lookup yields CDR1 LGHNA and CDR2 YNFKEQ. CDR3 region: CASGPGQGLGGELFF. CDR3 coding DNA: TGTGCCAGCGGCCCCGGTCAGGGGCTGGGCGGGGAGCTGTTTTTT.